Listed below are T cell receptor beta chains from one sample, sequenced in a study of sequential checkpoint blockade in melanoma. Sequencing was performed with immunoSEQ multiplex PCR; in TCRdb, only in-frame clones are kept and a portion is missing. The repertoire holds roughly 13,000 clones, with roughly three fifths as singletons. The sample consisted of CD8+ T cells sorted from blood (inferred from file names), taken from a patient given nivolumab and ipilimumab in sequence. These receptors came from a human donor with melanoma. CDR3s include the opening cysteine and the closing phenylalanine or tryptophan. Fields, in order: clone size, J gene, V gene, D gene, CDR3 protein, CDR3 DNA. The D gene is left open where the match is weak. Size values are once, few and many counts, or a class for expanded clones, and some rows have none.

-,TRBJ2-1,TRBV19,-,CASSIILAAYNEQFF,TGTGCCAGTAGTATAATTCTAGCCGCCTACAATGAGCAGTTCTTC
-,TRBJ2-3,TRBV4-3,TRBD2,CASSQRLAGGTDTQYF,TGCGCCAGCAGCCAACGCCTAGCGGGGGGTACAGATACGCAGTATTTT
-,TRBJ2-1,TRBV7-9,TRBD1,CASSPRTGWNEQFF,TGTGCCAGCAGCCCCCGGACAGGGTGGAATGAGCAGTTCTTC
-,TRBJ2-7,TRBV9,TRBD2,CASSVTSGRGYEQYF,TGTGCCAGCAGCGTGACTAGCGGGAGGGGGTACGAGCAGTACTTC
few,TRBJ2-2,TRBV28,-,CASSPGGELFF,TGTGCCAGCAGTCCGGGCGGGGAGCTGTTTTTT
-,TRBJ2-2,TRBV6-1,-,CASSEARTTNTGELFF,TGTGCCAGCAGTGAAGCCAGAACCACCAACACCGGGGAGCTGTTTTTT
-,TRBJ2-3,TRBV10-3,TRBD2,CAIRGTSGTGDTQYF,TGTGCCATCAGGGGGACTAGCGGGACCGGAGATACGCAGTATTTT
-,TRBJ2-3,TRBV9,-,CASSALLDTQYF,TGTGCCAGCAGCGCTCTTCTGGATACGCAGTATTTT
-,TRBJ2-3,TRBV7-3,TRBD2,CASSFGRGGITDTQYF,TGTGCCAGCAGCTTCGGTCGGGGGGGGATCACAGATACGCAGTATTTT
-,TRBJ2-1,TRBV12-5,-,CASGLVGEAANEQFF,TGTGCTAGTGGTTTGGTAGGAGAAGCGGCCAATGAGCAGTTCTTC
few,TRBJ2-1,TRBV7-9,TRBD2,CASNPFGGGNNEQFF,TGTGCCAGCAACCCTTTCGGGGGGGGGAACAATGAGCAGTTCTTC
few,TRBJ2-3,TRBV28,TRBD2,CASSPGTSVSDTQYF,TGTGCCAGCAGCCCCGGGACTAGCGTTTCAGATACGCAGTATTTT
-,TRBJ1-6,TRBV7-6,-,CASSQEHRNSPLHF,TGTGCCAGCAGCCAAGAGCACAGGAATTCACCCCTCCACTTT
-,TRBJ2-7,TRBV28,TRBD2,CASSLLAGSYEQYF,TGTGCCAGCAGTCTACTAGCGGGGAGCTACGAGCAGTACTTC
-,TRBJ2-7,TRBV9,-,CASSSPGQRGYEQYF,TGTGCCAGCAGCTCCCCAGGACAGAGGGGCTACGAGCAGTACTTC
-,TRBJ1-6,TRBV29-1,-,CSVETDRDSPLHF,TGCAGCGTTGAAACGGACAGAGACTCACCCCTCCACTTT
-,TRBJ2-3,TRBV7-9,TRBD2,CATRLADGTDTQYF,TGTGCCACCCGGCTAGCGGATGGCACAGATACGCAGTATTTT
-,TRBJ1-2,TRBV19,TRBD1,CASSLGQEANYGYTF,TGTGCCAGTAGTTTGGGACAGGAGGCTAACTATGGCTACACCTTC